Listed below are T cell receptor beta chains from one sample, sequenced in a study of cytotoxic CD8 clonotypes in ibrutinib-treated CLL. Repertoires were generated with immunoSEQ multiplex PCR, while TCRdb's copy carries only in-frame clones and drops some. In the table there are 150,000 to 200,000 clones, around nine tenths of which are singletons. The specimen was PBMCs, collected at disease progression, from a patient treated with ibrutinib. These receptors all come from a human donor with chronic lymphocytic leukemia. CDR3s include the opening cysteine and the closing phenylalanine or tryptophan. The order of the fields is clone size, V gene, J gene, D gene, CDR3 protein, CDR3 DNA. D genes are given only for firm matches. Expanded clones get a size class; other rows say once, few or many, or leave the size out.

NA,TRBV6-5,TRBJ2-2,NA,CASSYSPDTELFF,TGTGCCAGCAGTTACTCTCCCGACACGGAGCTGTTTTTT
once,TRBV5-1,TRBJ2-1,TRBD2,CASKGGDNEQFF,TGCGCCAGCAAGGGAGGGGACAATGAGCAGTTCTTC
NA,TRBV28,TRBJ2-2,TRBD1,CASNPQGAAFTGELFF,TGTGCCAGCAACCCACAGGGGGCGGCGTTCACCGGGGAGCTGTTTTTT
NA,TRBV27,TRBJ2-1,TRBD2,CASRFTSVNEQFF,TGTGCCAGCAGATTTACTAGCGTCAATGAGCAGTTCTTC
NA,TRBV7-8,TRBJ2-7,TRBD1,CASSTRDSPYEQYF,TGTGCCAGCAGCACCCGGGACAGCCCCTACGAGCAGTACTTC
NA,TRBV29-1,TRBJ2-7,TRBD1,CSVDGTGYSYEQYF,TGCAGCGTAGACGGGACAGGGTATTCCTACGAGCAGTACTTC
NA,TRBV7-9,TRBJ2-2,TRBD1,CASSRTGANTGELFF,TGTGCCAGCAGCCGGACAGGGGCTAACACCGGGGAGCTGTTTTTT
NA,TRBV5-1,TRBJ1-4,NA,CASSLQASNEKLFF,TGCGCCAGCAGCTTACAAGCCAGTAATGAAAAACTGTTTTTT
once,TRBV7-2,TRBJ2-1,NA,CASSPRELVASYNEQFF,TGTGCCAGCAGCCCGCGCGAGTTGGTTGCATCCTACAATGAGCAGTTCTTC
NA,TRBV7-2,TRBJ2-1,TRBD2,CASSLASGLAGVTEQFF,TGTGCCAGCAGCTTAGCTAGTGGCCTAGCGGGAGTAACTGAGCAGTTCTTC
NA,TRBV19,TRBJ1-5,TRBD1,CASSLQGASLSRGNQPQHF,TGTGCCAGTAGCCTACAGGGGGCAAGTTTGAGTAGAGGCAATCAGCCCCAGCATTTT
NA,TRBV13,TRBJ2-3,TRBD2,CASSLERQARGSNADTQYF,TGTGCCAGCAGCTTAGAACGGCAGGCTCGCGGGAGTAACGCAGATACGCAGTATTTT
NA,TRBV25-1,TRBJ2-3,NA,CASSSQAGSLADTQYF,TGTGCCAGCAGTTCCCAGGCGGGATCTCTTGCAGATACGCAGTATTTT
NA,TRBV28,TRBJ2-2,NA,CASKRLTSLTGELFF,TGTGCCAGCAAGAGGTTGACTAGTCTGACCGGGGAGCTGTTTTTT
few,TRBV19,TRBJ2-3,TRBD1,CASRINRGSDTQYF,TGTGCCAGTAGGATAAACAGGGGATCAGATACGCAGTATTTT
NA,TRBV4-3,TRBJ2-7,TRBD2,CASSQDAGGPFEQYF,TGCGCCAGCAGCCAAGATGCGGGAGGGCCGTTTGAGCAGTACTTC
NA,TRBV6-4,TRBJ1-1,TRBD1,CASSPDLGQGGAFF,TGTGCCAGCAGTCCTGACCTAGGACAGGGTGGTGCTTTCTTT
NA,TRBV19,TRBJ2-3,TRBD2,CASSVLIAGLQDTQYF,TGTGCCAGTAGTGTCCTGATAGCGGGACTCCAGGATACGCAGTATTTT
NA,TRBV21-1,TRBJ2-4,NA,CASRLDAQAKNIQYF,TGTGCCAGCCGACTGGATGCCCAAGCCAAAAACATTCAGTACTTC
NA,TRBV6-6,TRBJ2-7,TRBD2,CASSYGLAGSVEQYF,TGTGCCAGCAGTTACGGACTAGCGGGATCCGTCGAGCAGTACTTC
NA,TRBV6-6,TRBJ2-2,NA,CASTPDQTNTGELFF,TGTGCCAGCACTCCGGACCAAACGAACACCGGGGAGCTGTTTTTT
NA,TRBV5-4,TRBJ1-3,NA,CASSLRGGNTIYF,TGTGCCAGCAGCTTGAGGGGTGGAAACACCATATATTTT
few,TRBV10-1,TRBJ1-2,NA,CASSSGQNYGYTF,TGCGCCAGCAGTTCCGGACAGAACTATGGCTACACCTTC
NA,TRBV11-2,TRBJ2-7,TRBD2,CASSSKLAVFSYEQYF,TGTGCCAGCAGCTCCAAACTAGCGGTCTTCTCCTACGAGCAGTACTTC
NA,TRBV28,TRBJ2-1,NA,CASSLQGNEQFF,TGTGCCAGCAGTTTACAGGGAAATGAGCAGTTCTTC
NA,TRBV28,TRBJ1-1,NA,CAVAEAFF,TGTGCCGTGGCTGAAGCTTTCTTT
NA,TRBV5-1,TRBJ2-3,NA,CASSLGQSTDTQYF,TGCGCCAGCAGCTTGGGACAGAGCACAGATACGCAGTATTTT
NA,TRBV20-1,TRBJ1-2,NA,CSGRVYGYTF,TGCAGTGGCAGGGTGTATGGCTACACCTTC
NA,TRBV5-1,TRBJ2-3,NA,CASRRLVGTDTQYF,TGCGCCAGCAGAAGACTAGTGGGTACAGATACGCAGTATTTT
NA,TRBV9,TRBJ2-3,NA,CASSVSSSTDTQYF,TGTGCCAGCAGCGTTAGTAGCAGCACAGATACGCAGTATTTT
once,TRBV7-2,TRBJ2-7,TRBD2,CASSSPSGSYEQYF,TGTGCCAGCAGCTCCCCCAGCGGGAGCTACGAGCAGTACTTC
NA,TRBV27,TRBJ1-1,NA,CASSFGMNTEAFF,TGTGCCAGCAGTTTCGGGATGAACACTGAAGCTTTCTTT